The next 10 T cell receptor beta chains were all read from a single sample in a study of shared clonotypes between healthy human individuals (TCRdb year 2020). The method behind the library was the immunoSEQ multiplex PCR assay. TCRdb limited this immuneACCESS table to in-frame rearrangements with V and J called. A share of clones is missing; checked studies link under half to unresolved V genes, and the rest is unexplained. Recorded for this sample are approximately 980,000 clones; about three quarters of them occurred a single time. Of the sample, approximately 1.5% falls within the top ten clones. Source material: memory CD4+ T cells sorted from blood. In the paper's terms, the cell subset or site label means: CD45RA-negative fraction. These receptors came from a man younger than 30 in good health.

This chain uses TRBV2 with TRBJ2-5; possibly TRBD1 for D (6 bases). CDR3 length equals 14 residues. V lost 7 bases to trimming and J lost 4 bases, with 16 bases between them. The germline V gene has CDR1 SNHLY and CDR2 FYNNEI. This chain's CDR3 is CASKIRDTLETQYF. The CDR3 DNA is TGTGCCAGCAAGATCCGGGACACGCTAGAGACCCAGTACTTC.

Remarks on this clone: Relative to the germline gene, one junction end is altered; a read error may explain this. This chain joins TRBV7-7 and TRBJ2-5; 12 bases align to TRBD1. The CDR3 totals 15 residues. Germline V gene sequence: CDR1 SSHAT, CDR2 FNYEAQ (reference sequence). The CDR3 here is CASSLGTGGLETQYF. The CDR3 nucleotides are TGTGCTAGCAGCCTAGGGACAGGGGGCTTAGAGACCCAGTACTTC.

This sequence joins TRBV7-2 and TRBJ2-3; D is unclear. The germline V gene has CDR1 SGHTA and CDR2 FQGNSA. The V gene lost 4 bases and the J gene lost 4 bases, with 21 bases spanning the gap. CDR3 size: 17 residues. In DNA form, the CDR3 reads TGTGCCAGCAGCTCCTTCATCCACGTTAACCAGGCAGATACGCAGTATTTT. Its translation is CASSSFIHVNQADTQYF.

This clone showed up just a few times. V gene TRBV30 combines with J gene TRBJ2-1; 7 bases line up with TRBD1. This CDR3 has 12 amino acids. Germline lookup yields CDR1 GTSNPN and CDR2 SVGIG (reference sequence). V lost 2 bases, J lost 12 bases, and 7 bases stayed unmatched. Here the CDR3 reads CAWSRQGPAQFF. CDR3 DNA sequence: TGTGCCTGGAGTAGACAGGGCCCTGCGCAGTTCTTC.

A note on this clone: A read error is likely here: a far larger clone is one base away. Other nucleotide sequences in the sample specify the same CDR3. The chain couples TRBV2 to TRBJ2-2; D is unresolved. Germline V gives CDR1 SNHLY, CDR2 FYNNEI. The CDR3 is made up of 13 amino acids. CDR3 amino acids: CASSESTSGELFF. CDR3 DNA sequence: TGTGCCAGTAGTGAGTCAACTTCCGGGGAGCTGTTTTTT.

The chain couples TRBV5-4 to TRBJ2-1; 10 positions agree with TRBD2. CDR1 and CDR2 from the germline V gene are SGHNT and YYREEE (reference sequence). J lost 4 bases, V lost 3 bases, and 7 bases had no gene match. This CDR3 has 16 residues. DNA for the CDR3: TGTGCCAGCAGCTCCCGGACTAGCGGTGATTACAATGAGCAGTTCTTC. As protein: CASSSRTSGDYNEQFF.

This clone came up a few times. This chain uses TRBV28 with TRBJ1-2; TRBD1 aligns across 9 bases. The CDR3 runs to 14 residues. Germline V gene data show CDR1 as MDHEN and CDR2 as SYDVKM. The trim removed 6 bases at V and 3 bases at J, leaving 5 bases unmatched. DNA of the CDR3: TGTGCCAGCAGCCCCCGGGACAGGGACTATGGCTACACCTTC. It codes for CASSPRDRDYGYTF.

This chain links TRBV7-9 with TRBJ1-6, with D possibly TRBD1 on 5 matching bases. The CDR3 extends over 16 amino acids. Trimming left V 8 bases short and J 5 bases short, with 19 bases between. In germline, CDR1 is SEHNR, CDR2 FQNEAQ (reference sequence). The CDR3 bases are TGTGCCAGCTTTTCTGGTCCTCCGACAGATAATTCACCCCTCCACTTT. Translating it yields CASFSGPPTDNSPLHF.

In this sample, this clone turned up once. This sequence joins TRBV10-2 and TRBJ2-3, with D perhaps TRBD1 (5 bases). Germline assignment: CDR1 WSHSY and CDR2 SAAADI. The CDR3 extends over 14 amino acids. Trimming shortened V by 4 bases and J by 0 bases, and 8 bases separated the two germline ends. The CDR3 DNA reads as TGCGCCAGCAGTGCAGGGAAGAGCACAGATACGCAGTATTTT. This sequence encodes CASSAGKSTDTQYF.

This chain uses TRBV15 with TRBJ1-4; TRBD1 agrees at 7 bases. Per the germline V gene, CDR1 is LNHNV and CDR2 is YYDKDF (reference sequence). The CDR3 spans 15 residues. Trimming took 0 bases from V and 8 from J; bases not matched to a gene: 6. Here the CDR3 reads CATSRDAGGGEKLFF. The CDR3 nucleotides are TGTGCCACCAGCAGAGATGCAGGGGGTGGAGAAAAACTGTTTTTT.